These 21 T cell receptor beta chains were all obtained from the same sample, sequenced in a study of blood T cell repertoires in COVID-19. Sequencing used immunoSEQ multiplex PCR; TCRdb keeps in-frame clones, though not all of them. This table has 250,000 to 300,000 clones, around 85% appearing once. Source material: peripheral blood. These receptors came from a man aged 45-60 years with active or convalescent COVID-19.

The chain has TRBV5-3 and TRBJ1-2; D is uncertain. TRBV5-3 is placed among ORFs of uncertain function. CDR3 length: 15 amino acids. The V end was cut by 3 bases, the J end by 4 bases, with 16 bases between. The CDR3 nucleotides are TGTGCCAGAAGCTCGGACTGGGGTAAGGGCTATGGCTACACCTTC. This sequence encodes CARSSDWGKGYGYTF.

The V gene is TRBV7-9, the J gene TRBJ2-1; no definite D call. The CDR3 length is 12 residues. V lost 0 bases and J lost 8, with 5 bases in between. Germline-derived CDR1 and CDR2 are SEHNR and FQNEAQ (reference sequence). The CDR3 here is CASSLAEYEQFF. CDR3 DNA sequence: TGTGCCAGCAGCTTAGCGGAGTATGAGCAGTTCTTC.

The chain couples TRBV4-2 to TRBJ2-7; TRBD2 aligns across 11 bases. With 2 bases clipped from V and 1 base from J, the junction kept 10 bases outside the gene matches. The CDR3 is made up of 18 amino acids. Germline CDR1 is LGHNA and CDR2 is YNFKEQ. The CDR3, as DNA: TGTGCCAGCAGCCAAAGACCCGGGACTAGCGGTAGGTCCTACGAGCAGTACTTC. Encoded protein: CASSQRPGTSGRSYEQYF.

The sample holds a few counts of this clone. The rearrangement links TRBV11-2 to TRBJ2-2; a possible D gene is TRBD2 (5 bases). Germline CDR1 SGHAT, CDR2 FQNNGV. The ends were cut back, 1 base at V and 5 bases at J, with 8 bases in the middle. CDR3 length equals 14 residues. The CDR3 coding sequence is TGTGCCAGCAGCTTAGCTCGGGGAACCGGGGAGCTGTTTTTT. Its translation: CASSLARGTGELFF. The entire variable domain, with the rest obtained from reference TRBV11-2 and TRBJ2-2, is as follows: EAGVAQSPRYKIIEKRQSVAFWCNPISGHATLYWYQQILGQGPKLLIQFQNNGVVDDSQLPKDRFSAERLKGVDSTLKIQPAKLEDSAVYLCASSLARGTGELFFGEGSRLTVL.

The rearrangement uses TRBV19 and TRBJ1-2; possible D gene TRBD1, 6 bases. V dropped 3 bases and J dropped 8 bases, with 13 bases sitting between them. Germline lookup yields CDR1 LNHDA and CDR2 SQIVND (reference sequence). This CDR3 has 13 residues. CDR3 in DNA: TGTGCCAGTAGTATTAACAGGGCTGGGGGCTACACCTTC. Translation gives CASSINRAGGYTF.

The rearrangement joins TRBV6-4 to TRBJ1-4; a possible D gene is TRBD1 (6 bases). CDR3 length equals 15 residues. CDR1 is MRHNA, CDR2 SNTAGT, per germline. Trimming pared 3 bases from V and 5 bases from J, leaving 13 bases between. The CDR3 is CASSDQTGRNEKLFF. The DNA of the CDR3 is TGTGCCAGCAGTGATCAGACAGGTCGAAATGAAAAACTGTTTTTT.

V and J are TRBV18 and TRBJ1-5; D may be TRBD1 (5 bases). The germline V gene has CDR1 KGHSH and CDR2 LQKENI. The CDR3 loop spans 12 amino acids. V was shortened by 4 bases and J by 5 bases, with 6 bases between the two germline ends. The CDR3 DNA follows: TGTGCCAGCTCACAACAGGATCAGCCCCAGCATTTT. Its translation: CASSQQDQPQHF.

V usage is TRBV5-1 and J usage is TRBJ2-7; 7 nucleotides agree with TRBD1. J was trimmed by 1 base and V by 0 bases; bases with no gene match: 4. This CDR3 region has 15 residues. In germline, CDR1 is SGHRS, CDR2 YFSETQ. The CDR3 here is CASSLGGQQSYEQYF. The CDR3 DNA reads as TGCGCCAGCAGCTTGGGGGGACAGCAATCCTACGAGCAGTACTTC.

This chain uses TRBV18 with TRBJ1-1, with 7 bases matching TRBD1. Germline values: CDR1 KGHSH, CDR2 LQKENI. This CDR3 comprises 13 residues. V shed 4 bases, J shed 3 bases, and the junction held 2 bases outside the gene matches. The CDR3 spells CASSLGTDTEAFF. In DNA form, the CDR3 reads TGTGCCAGCTCACTCGGGACAGACACTGAAGCTTTCTTT.

This clone has just a few counts. This chain links TRBV9 with TRBJ1-1, with TRBD1 matching over 9 bases. The CDR3 loop spans 14 amino acids. CDR1 and CDR2 (germline): SGDLS, YYNGEE. J lost 3 bases, V lost 3 bases, and 3 bases had no gene match. Here the CDR3 reads CASSARTGDTEAFF. CDR3 bases: TGTGCCAGCAGCGCAAGGACAGGGGACACTGAAGCTTTCTTT.

V is TRBV7-9 and J is TRBJ1-1, with D maybe TRBD1 (5 bases). The CDR3 spans 12 residues. Germline V gene data show CDR1 as SEHNR and CDR2 as FQNEAQ (reference sequence). V dropped 10 bases and J dropped 4 bases, with 13 bases sitting between them. CDR3 sequence (DNA): TGTGCCACTGGGGGGGGATCCACTGAAGCTTTCTTT. It codes for CATGGGSTEAFF.

This clone was detected a few times. This chain connects TRBV25-1 to TRBJ1-4; D remains unclear. In germline, CDR1 is MGHDK, CDR2 SYGVNS. The CDR3 consists of 14 residues. The germline V and J ends were trimmed by 4 bases and 7 bases, with 13 bases remaining between them. The CDR3 loop is CASSAKRVGEKLFF. The CDR3 region has the DNA TGTGCCAGCAGTGCCAAGAGGGTTGGTGAAAAACTGTTTTTT.

This chain links TRBV28 with TRBJ2-1; D remains ambiguous. CDR3 size: 11 residues. CDR1 and CDR2 from the germline V gene are MDHEN and SYDVKM. Between the trimmed V and J ends, which lost 6 bases and 8 bases, there was a span of 8 bases. The CDR3 bases are TGTGCCAGCAGAGAAGAGTATGAGCAGTTCTTC. This encodes CASREEYEQFF.

The CDR3 region is CATSAEGQSKGTDTQYF. Here the CDR3 DNA reads TGTGCCACCAGTGCCGAAGGACAGTCGAAGGGCACAGATACGCAGTATTTT. This chain connects TRBV24-1 to TRBJ2-3; D is possibly TRBD1 (6 bases). Germline CDR1 and CDR2: KGHDR and SFDVKD. The CDR3 is made up of 17 amino acids. V shed 5 bases and J shed 1 base, with 18 bases lying between them.

This chain uses TRBV9 with TRBJ2-1; D unresolved. The CDR3 consists of 14 residues. The V and J ends lost 0 bases and 10 bases respectively, with 14 bases between them. Germline values: CDR1 SGDLS, CDR2 YYNGEE. CDR3 sequence: CASSVDVFGEEQFF. CDR3 sequence (DNA): TGTGCCAGCAGCGTAGATGTCTTCGGAGAGGAGCAGTTCTTC.

This chain connects TRBV19 to TRBJ1-1, with a weak D call TRBD1 (5 bases). The V end lost 8 bases, the J end lost 5 bases, and 18 bases lay between the germline ends. Germline CDR1 and CDR2: LNHDA and SQIVND (reference sequence). The CDR3 is 14 amino acids. This CDR3 is CASGMNRGGTEAFF. CDR3 coding DNA: TGTGCCAGTGGAATGAATAGGGGAGGGACTGAAGCTTTCTTT.

This chain joins TRBV7-9 and TRBJ2-3; D is uncertain. The CDR3 extends over 18 amino acids. V lost 3 bases to trimming and J lost 2 bases, with 21 bases between them. Germline V gives CDR1 SEHNR, CDR2 FQNEAQ (reference sequence). The CDR3 coding sequence is TGTGCCAGCAGCTTCCCGCTAAGGCCGCGTGAGGCCACAGATACGCAGTATTTT. It is translated as CASSFPLRPREATDTQYF.

The gene calls are TRBV7-3 and TRBJ2-2, with TRBD1 matching over 8 bases. The CDR3 extends over 15 amino acids. V was pared by 1 base and J by 5 bases, with 3 bases of the junction left unmatched. Germline CDR1 reads SGHTA; CDR2 reads FQGTGA. The DNA for the CDR3 is TGTGCCAGCAGCTTAAGCCAGGGGGCGACCGGGGAGCTGTTTTTT. Protein: CASSLSQGATGELFF.

This clone was counted between two and nine times. This chain links TRBV27 with TRBJ1-1; 7 nucleotides line up with TRBD1. The V and J ends lost 2 bases and 4 bases, in that order; junction bases with no gene match: 4. The CDR3 is 14 amino acids. CDR1 is MNHEY, CDR2 SMNVEV, per germline (reference sequence). In DNA form, the CDR3 reads TGTGCCAGCAGTTTAGAGAGGGGGCGCACTGAAGCTTTCTTT. Amino acids: CASSLERGRTEAFF.

This clone was recorded a few times. The J gene is TRBJ1-2, the V gene TRBV5-6; D is ambiguous. V lost 0 bases to trimming and J lost 4 bases, with 13 bases between them. The CDR3 contains 15 residues. Per germline, CDR1 SGHDT and CDR2 YYEEEE. CDR3 region: CASSLGASLVYGYTF. The DNA for the CDR3 is TGTGCCAGCAGCTTGGGAGCCTCTCTTGTCTATGGCTACACCTTC.

V is TRBV5-1 and J is TRBJ2-1, with 8 nucleotides matching TRBD1. From germline, CDR1 is SGHRS and CDR2 YFSETQ. V lost 4 bases to trimming and J lost 8 bases; unmatched junction nucleotides: 8. The CDR3 consists of 14 residues. The CDR3 reads CASSPLDRGDEQFF. CDR3 bases: TGCGCCAGCAGCCCCCTTGACAGGGGCGATGAGCAGTTCTTC.